These T cell receptor beta chains were read from a single sample in a study of T cell repertoires in cytomegalovirus infection. No antigens are known for them. TCRdb re-called the reads through MiXCR, storing one row per CDR3 protein. The sample lists 700,000 to 900,000 distinct CDR3 sequences, around 29% occurring once. Sequencing was performed on cultured CD8+ T cells from PBMCs, taken from culture after CMV antigen stimulation. The receptors shown here come from a human donor in good health (CMV status not recorded). Some clones in this sample may be carry-over from other donors' samples. The CDR3 runs from the conserved cysteine through the conserved F or W. A D gene is named only where the DNA matches it firmly. Clone sizes are given selectively: once, few, many, or a class where the clone is expanded.

abundance,j_gene,d_gene,v_gene,CDR3aa,CDR3nt
.,TRBJ1-2,.,TRBV6-2/TRBV6-3,CASSYSIVGGYTF,TGTGCCAGCAGTTACTCGATTGTGGGAGGCTACACCTTC
many,TRBJ1-1,.,TRBV5-4,CASSLGRQMNTEAFF,TGTGCCAGCAGCTTGGGCCGACAGATGAACACTGAAGCTTTCTTT
.,TRBJ2-3,TRBD1,TRBV27,CASRWTGGVDTQYF,TGTGCCAGCAGGTGGACAGGAGGTGTAGATACGCAGTATTTT
.,TRBJ2-1,TRBD1,TRBV27,CASSFYKGAAPFF,TGTGCCAGCAGTTTTTATAAGGGGGCGGCTCCGTTCTTC
few,TRBJ1-3,.,TRBV7-9,CASNPGGGHTGNTIYF,TGTGCCAGCAACCCCGGCGGCGGTCATACTGGAAACACCATATATTTT
.,TRBJ2-5,.,TRBV12-3/TRBV12-4,CASSLDSEQETQYF,TGTGCCAGCAGTCTGGACAGCGAGCAAGAGACCCAGTACTTC
.,TRBJ2-3,TRBD1,TRBV7-2,CASSYYRGLDTQYF,TGTGCCAGCAGCTACTACAGGGGGCTGGATACGCAGTATTTT
.,TRBJ1-1,.,TRBV4-1,CASSQKGGVGTEAFF,TGCGCCAGCAGCCAGAAGGGAGGGGTGGGTACTGAAGCTTTCTTT
.,TRBJ1-2,.,TRBV15,CATSGTEANYGYTF,TGTGCCACCAGCGGGACGGAAGCTAACTATGGCTACACCTTC
.,TRBJ2-1,TRBD1,TRBV12-3/TRBV12-4,CASSLSGTASYNEQFF,TGTGCCAGCAGTTTATCCGGGACAGCCAGTTACAATGAGCAGTTCTTC
many,TRBJ2-7,.,TRBV7-9,CASSPRTGYEQYF,TGTGCCAGCAGCCCACGAACAGGGTACGAGCAGTACTTC
many,TRBJ1-1,TRBD1,TRBV7-2,CASSLWEGATEAFF,TGTGCCAGCAGCTTATGGGAGGGGGCAACTGAAGCTTTCTTT
.,TRBJ2-7,.,TRBV6-8,CASSYSPVFLEQYF,TGTGCCAGCAGTTACTCTCCAGTTTTCTTAGAGCAGTACTTC
few,TRBJ1-5,TRBD1,TRBV29-1,CSVRTGASNQPQHF,TGCAGCGTCCGGACAGGGGCTAGCAATCAGCCCCAGCATTTT
.,TRBJ2-7,.,TRBV7-9,CASSLAQGLNYEQYF,TGTGCCAGCAGCTTAGCTCAGGGTTTGAACTACGAGCAGTACTTC
once,TRBJ2-3,.,TRBV20-1,CSAQFEGGRDTDTQYF,TGCAGTGCTCAGTTCGAGGGGGGCCGGGACACAGATACGCAGTATTTT
many,TRBJ2-3,.,TRBV7-2,CASSLPLAQDLRWADTQYF,TGTGCCAGCAGCTTACCGCTCGCACAGGACCTCAGGTGGGCAGATACGCAGTATTTT
.,TRBJ2-6,.,TRBV6-1,CASRRDRSSGANVLTF,TGTGCCAGCAGACGCGACAGGTCCTCTGGGGCCAACGTCCTGACTTTC
.,TRBJ2-3,.,TRBV7-9,CASSSTEGPGTDTQYF,TGTGCCAGCAGCTCAACGGAGGGGCCGGGCACAGATACGCAGTATTTT
.,TRBJ2-7,.,TRBV20-1,CSASRGARYTYEQYF,TGCAGTGCCTCCCGGGGGGCGCGTTACACCTACGAGCAGTACTTC
few,TRBJ2-1,.,TRBV3-1,CASSIQDRSPYNEQFF,TGTGCCAGCAGCATACAGGACCGAAGCCCTTACAATGAGCAGTTCTTC
many,TRBJ1-1,.,TRBV6-6,CASSGPGGAYEAFF,TGTGCCAGCAGTGGCCCCGGGGGCGCATATGAAGCTTTCTTT
few,TRBJ1-1,.,TRBV7-6,CASSSDSLYLFF,TGTGCCAGCAGCTCCGACAGCCTTTATCTTTTCTTT
.,TRBJ2-1,.,TRBV18,CASSPSGPHYNEQFF,TGTGCCAGCTCACCAAGTGGACCCCACTACAATGAGCAGTTCTTC
.,TRBJ2-7,.,TRBV12-5,CASGSRPEQYF,TGTGCTAGTGGTTCGAGGCCCGAGCAGTACTTC
few,TRBJ1-1,.,TRBV3-1,CASSQDPVSGTEAFF,TGTGCCAGCAGCCAAGATCCGGTTTCGGGCACTGAAGCTTTCTTT
.,TRBJ1-1,.,TRBV12-3/TRBV12-4,CASSEGRLTDTEAFF,TGTGCCAGCAGCGAGGGCCGATTAACGGACACTGAAGCTTTCTTT
once,TRBJ1-2,TRBD1,TRBV11-2,CASSSYLPGGANYGYTF,TGTGCCAGCAGCTCTTACCTCCCAGGGGGCGCAAACTATGGCTACACCTTC
.,TRBJ2-5,.,TRBV6-2/TRBV6-3,CASSSPTVGETQYF,TGTGCCAGCAGCTCTCCGACTGTTGGAGAGACCCAGTACTTC
few,TRBJ2-3,.,TRBV2,CASSTDTSGTQAGTDTQYF,TGTGCCAGCAGTACCGACACCTCCGGGACGCAAGCCGGCACAGATACGCAGTATTTT
.,TRBJ2-3,.,TRBV12-3/TRBV12-4,CASSFGSYTDTQYF,TGTGCCAGCAGTTTCGGCAGCTACACAGATACGCAGTATTTT
.,TRBJ1-5,.,TRBV12-3/TRBV12-4,CASSSGRNNQPQHF,TGTGCCAGCAGCTCCGGACGTAACAATCAGCCCCAGCATTTT
.,TRBJ1-2,.,TRBV6-1,CASSGKRAYGYTF,TGTGCCAGCAGTGGCAAAAGGGCCTATGGCTACACCTTC
many,TRBJ2-3,.,TRBV7-8,CASSLWGPTDTQYF,TGTGCCAGCAGCTTGTGGGGGCCCACAGATACGCAGTATTTT
.,TRBJ1-1,TRBD1,TRBV6-6,CASSYSAGGMNTEAFF,TGTGCCAGCAGTTACTCGGCAGGGGGAATGAACACTGAAGCTTTCTTT
few,TRBJ1-1,.,TRBV12-5,CASGLGSRIPIGGEAFF,TGTGCTAGTGGTTTGGGATCGCGCATTCCGATAGGGGGGGAAGCTTTCTTT
.,TRBJ2-5,.,TRBV7-9,CASSSPWDNQETQYF,TGTGCCAGCAGTTCTCCTTGGGACAATCAAGAGACCCAGTACTTC
.,TRBJ1-5,TRBD1,TRBV19,CASSIVTGVGQPQHF,TGTGCCAGTAGTATCGTGACAGGGGTCGGTCAGCCCCAGCATTTT
few,TRBJ1-5,.,TRBV7-9,CASSLEAESNQPQHF,TGTGCCAGCAGCTTAGAAGCGGAATCCAATCAGCCCCAGCATTTT
.,TRBJ2-1,TRBD2,TRBV12-3/TRBV12-4,CASAWGGSYNEQFF,TGTGCCAGCGCCTGGGGCGGGAGTTACAATGAGCAGTTCTTC
.,TRBJ1-1,.,TRBV10-3,CAINDPNTEAFF,TGTGCCATCAACGACCCGAACACTGAAGCTTTCTTT
.,TRBJ1-4,TRBD1,TRBV5-1,CASSSDRADEKLFF,TGCGCCAGCAGCTCAGACAGGGCGGATGAAAAACTGTTTTTT
.,TRBJ1-1,TRBD1,TRBV4-1,CASSLFDRANTEAFF,TGCGCCAGCAGCCTGTTTGACAGGGCGAACACTGAAGCTTTCTTT
.,TRBJ1-1,TRBD1,TRBV7-8,CASSTGQDTNTEAFF,TGTGCCAGCAGCACGGGACAGGATACGAACACTGAAGCTTTCTTT
few,TRBJ1-1,TRBD1,TRBV12-3/TRBV12-4,CASRAGTVEAFF,TGTGCCAGCAGGGCCGGGACAGTTGAAGCTTTCTTT
.,TRBJ1-2,.,TRBV29-1,CSVWTAKNGYTF,TGCAGCGTTTGGACAGCCAAGAATGGCTACACCTTC
many,TRBJ1-1,.,TRBV7-2,CASSRALNTEAFF,TGTGCCAGCAGTCGCGCTCTGAACACTGAAGCTTTCTTT
few,TRBJ1-5,.,TRBV19,CASSIGGTLGNQPQHF,TGTGCCAGTAGTATCGGGGGGACACTAGGCAATCAGCCCCAGCATTTT
few,TRBJ1-2,.,TRBV7-9,CASRLKTGDGYTF,TGTGCCAGCAGGCTCAAAACAGGAGATGGCTACACCTTC